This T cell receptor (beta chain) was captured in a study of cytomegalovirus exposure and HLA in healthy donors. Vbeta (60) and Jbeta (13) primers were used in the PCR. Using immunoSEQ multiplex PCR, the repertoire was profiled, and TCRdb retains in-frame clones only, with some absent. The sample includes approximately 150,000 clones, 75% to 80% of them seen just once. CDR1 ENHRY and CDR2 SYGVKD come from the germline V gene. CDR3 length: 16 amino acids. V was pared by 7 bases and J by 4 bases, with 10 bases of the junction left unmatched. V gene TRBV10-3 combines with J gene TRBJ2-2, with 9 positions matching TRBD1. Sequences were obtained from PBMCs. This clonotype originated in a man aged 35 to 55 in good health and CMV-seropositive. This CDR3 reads CAITPRDRAGTGELFF. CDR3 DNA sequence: TGTGCCATCACCCCGAGGGACAGGGCGGGCACCGGGGAGCTGTTTTTT.